Below are 11 T cell receptor beta chains sequenced from a single sample in a study of Graves' ophthalmopathy and Graves' hyperthyroidism. Using RNA transcripts, the TCR beta CDR3 regions were amplified. Amplification began with first-round RT-PCR using HTBI primers, then second-round multiplex PCR was performed. TCRdb re-called the multiplex PCR reads through MiXCR, storing one row per CDR3 protein. The table has 45,000 to 60,000 distinct CDR3 sequences, more than 40% seen once. Sequencing input: peripheral blood. The receptors here all came from an adult woman with Graves' ophthalmopathy.

As regards this clonotype: Sequence at one end of the junction differs from germline and may be a read error. Here the CDR3 reads CAGSVTGAGANVLTF. The CDR3 bases are TGCGCCGGCAGCGTCACAGGGGCTGGGGCCAACGTCCTGACTTTC. The genes are TRBV5-1 and TRBJ2-6; 7 bases align to TRBD1. This CDR3 region has 15 residues. The germline V gene encodes CDR1 SGHRS and CDR2 YFSETQ.

The chain employs TRBV20-1 and TRBJ1-5, with a weak D call TRBD1 (5 bases). CDR1 and CDR2 (germline): DFQATT, SNEGSKA (reference sequence). The CDR3 runs to 13 residues. Deletions cut 3 bases from V and 1 base from J, with 7 bases between. CDR3 nucleotide sequence: TGCAGTGCTAGGTGGGGGAGCAATCAGCCCCAGCATTTT. Its translation: CSARWGSNQPQHF.

This clonotype was counted ten times or more. CDR3 in amino acids: CATSSPPYNEQFF. The CDR3 DNA follows: TGTGCCACCAGCAGTCCCCCCTACAATGAGCAGTTCTTC. The chain has TRBV15 and TRBJ2-1; D unresolved. Trimming cost V 3 bases and J 2 bases, with 5 bases left between them. Per the germline V gene, CDR1 is LNHNV and CDR2 is YYDKDF (reference sequence). The CDR3 sequence is 13 residues long. Using reference TRBV15 and TRBJ2-1 for the parts outside the CDR3, the full variable domain is DAMVIQNPRYQVTQFGKPVTLSCSQTLNHNVMYWYQQKSSQAPKLLFHYYDKDFNNEADTPDNFQSRRPNTSFCFLDIRSPGLGDTAMYLCATSSPPYNEQFFGPGTRLTVL.

The genes are TRBV5-4 and TRBJ2-1; D remains ambiguous. The germline V gene encodes CDR1 SGHNT and CDR2 YYREEE (reference sequence). CDR3 length equals 11 residues. V shed 1 base and J shed 7 bases, with 3 bases lying between them. Written as DNA, the CDR3 is TGTGCCAGCAGCTTGACTAATGAGCAGTTCTTC. Its translation: CASSLTNEQFF.

V is TRBV7-3 and J is TRBJ1-2; D may be TRBD1 (5 bases). This CDR3 has 14 amino acids. Trimming removed 4 bases from V and 7 bases from J, with 16 bases in between. In germline, CDR1 is SGHTA, CDR2 FQGTGA. The CDR3 DNA sequence: TGTGCCAGCAGCTCACTGGCGGGGGTCGCTGGCTACACCTTC. Protein sequence: CASSSLAGVAGYTF.

This clonotype has at least ten counts. The rearrangement uses TRBV6-2 or TRBV6-3 and TRBJ2-7; no reliable D call. Per the germline V gene, CDR1 is MNHEY and CDR2 is SVGEGT. V lost 4 bases and J lost 2, with 9 bases in between. This CDR3 spans 13 amino acids. The CDR3 here is CASSWTNPYEQYF. CDR3 nucleotides: TGTGCCAGCAGTTGGACGAATCCCTACGAGCAGTACTTC.

This clonotype was seen repeatedly, ten times or more. V and J are TRBV20-1 and TRBJ2-1; either TRBD1 or TRBD2 may supply D (6 bases each). V was cut by 6 bases and J by 5 bases, with 23 bases left in between. Germline CDR1 DFQATT, CDR2 SNEGSKA (reference sequence). The CDR3 length is 16 residues. DNA of the CDR3: TGCAGTGCGAGCATCGCCTACGGGGGCAGAGACAATGAGCAGTTCTTC. Encoded protein: CSASIAYGGRDNEQFF.

This clonotype is classed as medium-sized (0.01 to 0.1%). The gene calls are TRBV15 and TRBJ2-7; D unclear. The CDR3 extends over 12 amino acids. Trimming removed 8 bases at V and 3 bases at J, with 11 bases between. Germline lookup yields CDR1 LNHNV and CDR2 YYDKDF (reference sequence). CDR3 in DNA: TGTGCCACCTCGATGCTCAACTACGAGCAGTACTTC. This gives the protein CATSMLNYEQYF.

This clonotype occurred many times. A much larger clone differs from this one at a single base, so this may be a read error. V usage is TRBV5-1 and J usage is TRBJ2-7, with 10 bases fitting TRBD2. J lost 3 bases, V lost 0 bases, and 3 bases had no gene match. The CDR3 loop spans 15 amino acids. Germline V gives CDR1 SGHRS, CDR2 YFSETQ. This CDR3 reads CASSLASGRDYEQYF. The CDR3 nucleotides read TGCGCCAGCAGCTTGGCAAGCGGGAGGGACTACGAGCAGTACTTC.

V gene TRBV15 combines with J gene TRBJ2-6, with D perhaps matching TRBD1 (6 bases). Trimming left V 6 bases short and J 1 base short, with 10 bases between. There are 15 residues in the CDR3. Germline V gene data show CDR1 as LNHNV and CDR2 as YYDKDF (reference sequence). In nucleotides, the CDR3 is TGTGCCACCAGTAGGACAGAGTCTGGGGCCAACGTCCTGACTTTC. Its translation: CATSRTESGANVLTF.

This chain uses TRBV20-1 with TRBJ2-2; 7 nucleotides line up with TRBD1. V dropped 0 bases and J dropped 1; count of bases not matched to a gene: 8. CDR1 is DFQATT, CDR2 SNEGSKA, per germline (reference sequence). The CDR3 runs 17 residues. CDR3 DNA sequence: TGCAGTGCTAGAGATCCTCGAGGGACAGTGAACACCGGGGAGCTGTTTTTT. Encoded protein: CSARDPRGTVNTGELFF.